This T cell receptor beta chain was identified in a study of cytomegalovirus exposure and HLA in healthy donors. The study ran its PCR with 60 Vbeta and 13 Jbeta primers. Sequencing used immunoSEQ multiplex PCR; TCRdb keeps in-frame clones, though not all of them. The sample records tens of thousands of clones, 60% to 75% being singletons. Overall study results and limits: Association with HLA alleles at 0.05 false discovery rate was found for 16,951 TCR beta sequences in a later analysis. Some V segments, including TRBV6-2 and TRBV6-3, were excluded as indistinguishable. DRB1 showed the most TCR associations and HLA-C the fewest in a later analysis, as rates varied by HLA locus. In a later analysis, TCR beta V- and J-gene trimming showed a link to a missense DCLRE1C variant.

Germline-derived CDR1 and CDR2 are MGHRA and YSYEKL. There are 15 residues in the CDR3. With V trimmed by 0 bases and J by 4 bases, 5 bases remained unmatched. On this clone itself: Its antigen is as yet unknown.

The TCR originated in a male donor in good health and CMV-seropositive. Source material: PBMCs. The gene calls are TRBV4-1 and TRBJ1-2; TRBD1 matches at 7 bases. CDR3 bases: TGCGCCAGCAGCCAAGAACCCGAGGGGGCCTATGGCTACACCTTC. Translating gives CASSQEPEGAYGYTF.